The clone carrying this T cell receptor beta chain was counted a few times. No antigen is known for it. The germline V and J ends were trimmed by 3 bases and 3 bases, with 12 bases remaining between them. This CDR3 region has 14 residues. CDR1 is SGHRS and CDR2 is YFSETQ in the germline V gene. Making the TCR beta libraries involved quantitative 5'-RACE with molecular barcodes. One entry per CDR3 protein, called by TCRdb with MiXCR from the 5' RACE reads. The table lists 200,000 to 250,000 distinct CDR3 sequences, approximately 20% of them singletons. The data are from a study of CD8 T cells in ankylosing spondylitis. Study results and caveats: Some motif variants had been reported before (in reactive arthritis synovial fluid and blood). There was reportedly significant enrichment of clones that were disease-linked in matched ankylosing spondylitis synovial fluid. As for the disease-linked clones, they showed a CD8+ phenotype and occurred at relatively low frequencies in peripheral blood. Characteristic of ankylosing spondylitis blood, it appeared, was a TCR beta motif comprising roughly 8 highly homologous variants.

This TCR was recovered from a male donor with ankylosing spondylitis. The chain recombines TRBV5-1 with TRBJ1-2, with D maybe TRBD1 (5 bases). Material for sequencing was blood, either unsorted or a sorted T cell fraction (not recorded which). In DNA, the CDR3 is TGCGCCAGCAGCTGGGCAGGGCCCGACTATGGCTACACCTTC. Translating gives CASSWAGPDYGYTF.